These T cell receptor beta chains were read from a single sample in a study of early T cells in non-severe SARS-CoV-2 infection. TCRdb itself ran the 5' RACE reads through MiXCR, one entry per CDR3 protein. The data show more than 35,000 distinct CDR3 sequences, around 5% seen once. The sequenced sample consisted of whole blood. Receptors were obtained from an adult who was a healthcare worker with PCR-confirmed SARS-CoV-2 infection or an uninfected control (not recorded which). Each CDR3 is given with its conserved first and last residue. A D gene is named only where the DNA matches it firmly. Part of the rows lack a size; the others show once, few, many or a class for expanded clones.

TRBJ2-1,TRBV2,many,13,.,TGTGCCAGCAAAGGACTCATCCGGATTGAGCAGTTCTTC,CASKGLIRIEQFF
TRBJ2-7,TRBV9,once,20,.,TGTGCCAGCATCGCCCCTCGTTCGAAAGAAACCGGGACTTCATCCTACGAGCAGTACTTC,CASIAPRSKETGTSSYEQYF
TRBJ2-3,TRBV30,.,13,.,TGTGCCTGGAGTAGGATAGTATCAGATACGCAGTATTTT,CAWSRIVSDTQYF
TRBJ2-3,TRBV20-1,many,12,.,TGCAGTGCTGCAGGGATCACAGATACGCAGTATTTT,CSAAGITDTQYF
TRBJ2-3,TRBV7-2,.,17,TRBD2,TGTGCCAGCAGCTACATCGCGGGGGGGCCTGGCACAGATACGCAGTATTTT,CASSYIAGGPGTDTQYF
TRBJ1-2,TRBV30,many,12,.,TGTGCCTGGAGTGTAGGGGGGCTCGGCTACACCTTC,CAWSVGGLGYTF
TRBJ2-1,TRBV4-2,many,15,.,TGTGCCAGCAGCCAAGATGTGGAGGAGGGCCATGAGCAGTTCTTC,CASSQDVEEGHEQFF
TRBJ1-4,TRBV6-6,many,14,.,TGTGCCAGCAGTCTCGGGTACAGGGTGGAAAAACTGTTTTTT,CASSLGYRVEKLFF
TRBJ2-7,TRBV27,many,14,.,TGTGCCAGCAGTTTCATTCCACAGTCCTACGAGCAGTACTTC,CASSFIPQSYEQYF
TRBJ2-1,TRBV7-8,many,17,TRBD2,TGTGCCAGCAGCCCGTATCGGATCGTAGGACTAGTTTACACTCGGTTCTTC,CASSPYRIVGLVYTRFF
TRBJ2-7,TRBV7-9,many,14,.,TGTGCCAGCAGCTTGGGGGACGTCAACTACGAGCAGTACTTC,CASSLGDVNYEQYF
TRBJ2-3,TRBV20-1,many,18,TRBD2,TGCAGTGCTAGAGATCCTTCGCTAGCGGGGGTGAGCACAGATACGCAGTATTTT,CSARDPSLAGVSTDTQYF
TRBJ2-7,TRBV7-9,few,17,TRBD1,TGTGCCAGCAGCCCCACCCCGGACAGGAGAAAATCCTACGAGCAGTACTTC,CASSPTPDRRKSYEQYF
TRBJ1-4,TRBV4-1,many,16,TRBD1,TGCGCCAGCAGCCAAGAAAGTGGGACAGGGGGAGGAAAACTGTTTTTT,CASSQESGTGGGKLFF
TRBJ2-6,TRBV4-3,.,15,.,TGCGCCAGCAGCCTCACAGGGACTGGGGCCAACGTCCTGACTTTC,CASSLTGTGANVLTF
TRBJ2-7,TRBV10-1,few,12,.,TGCGCCAGCGGGCCTAGCTCCTACGAGCAGTACTTC,CASGPSSYEQYF
TRBJ2-3,TRBV28,.,16,TRBD1,TGTGCCAGCAGTTCACTGGCAGGGGGCGGCACAGATACGCAGTATTTT,CASSSLAGGGTDTQYF
TRBJ2-2,TRBV15,.,13,.,TGTGCCACCAGCAAGGGGGACACCGGGGAGCTGTTTTTT,CATSKGDTGELFF
TRBJ1-5,TRBV2,few,14,.,TGTGCCAGCAGCACTGGGAGGGGACGACAGCCCCAGCATTTT,CASSTGRGRQPQHF
TRBJ2-5,TRBV9,few,18,TRBD2,TGTGCCAGCAGCCCACCCGGGACTAGCGGGGGGTTCCAAGAGACCCAGTACTTC,CASSPPGTSGGFQETQYF
TRBJ2-7,TRBV7-9,many,14,TRBD2,TGTGCCAGCAGCTTAGGAAGCGGGAGCTACGAGCAGTACTTC,CASSLGSGSYEQYF
TRBJ2-4,TRBV20-1,many,16,TRBD2,TGCAGTGCTACCTTATTGGGGACTAGTGCCAAAAACATTCAGTACTTC,CSATLLGTSAKNIQYF
TRBJ1-2,TRBV18,many,18,TRBD1,TGTGCCAGCGCATCAACAGGGGTCTCGTTAAACTCTTACTATGGCTACACCTTC,CASASTGVSLNSYYGYTF
TRBJ2-7,TRBV11-2,few,15,.,TGTGCCAGCAGCCCCCAGGGGCGGAGCTCCTACGAGCAGTACTTC,CASSPQGRSSYEQYF